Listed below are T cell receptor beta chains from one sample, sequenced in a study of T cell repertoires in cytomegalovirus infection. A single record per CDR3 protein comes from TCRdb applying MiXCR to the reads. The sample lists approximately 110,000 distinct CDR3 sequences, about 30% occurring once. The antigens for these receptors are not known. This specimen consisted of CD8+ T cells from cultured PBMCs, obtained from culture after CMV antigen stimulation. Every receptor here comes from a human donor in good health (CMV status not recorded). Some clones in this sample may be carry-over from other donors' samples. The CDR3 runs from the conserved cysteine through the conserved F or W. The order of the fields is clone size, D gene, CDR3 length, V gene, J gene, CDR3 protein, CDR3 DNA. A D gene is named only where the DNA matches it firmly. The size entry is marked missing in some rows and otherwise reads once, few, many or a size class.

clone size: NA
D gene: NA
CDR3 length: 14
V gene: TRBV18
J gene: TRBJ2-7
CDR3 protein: CASSRPGASYEQYF
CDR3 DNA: TGTGCCAGCTCACGACCGGGAGCCTCCTACGAGCAGTACTTC

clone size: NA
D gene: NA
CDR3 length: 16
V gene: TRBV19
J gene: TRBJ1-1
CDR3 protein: CASSVPSGRENTEAFF
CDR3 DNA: TGTGCCAGTAGCGTCCCTTCCGGCAGAGAGAACACTGAAGCTTTCTTT

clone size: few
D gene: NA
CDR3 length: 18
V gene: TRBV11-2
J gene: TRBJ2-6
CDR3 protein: CASSPGTSGLSGANVLTF
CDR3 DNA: TGTGCCAGCAGCCCAGGGACCAGTGGACTCTCTGGGGCCAACGTCCTGACTTTC

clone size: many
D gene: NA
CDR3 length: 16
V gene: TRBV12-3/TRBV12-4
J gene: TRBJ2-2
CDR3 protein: CASTTPLDINTGELFF
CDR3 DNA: TGTGCCAGCACCACTCCTTTGGACATTAACACCGGGGAGCTGTTTTTT

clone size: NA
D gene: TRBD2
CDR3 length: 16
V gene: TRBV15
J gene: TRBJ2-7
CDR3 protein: CATSRDPLAGGREQYF
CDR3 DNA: TGTGCCACCAGCAGAGATCCCCTAGCGGGGGGTCGAGAGCAGTACTTC

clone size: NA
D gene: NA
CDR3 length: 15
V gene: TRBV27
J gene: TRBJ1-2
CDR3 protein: CASSLGRAGDYGYTF
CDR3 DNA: TGTGCCAGCAGTTTAGGCCGGGCCGGTGACTATGGCTACACCTTC

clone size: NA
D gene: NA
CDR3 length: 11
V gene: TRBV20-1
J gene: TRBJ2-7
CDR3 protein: CSARDGYEQYF
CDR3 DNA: TGCAGTGCTAGAGATGGTTACGAGCAGTACTTC

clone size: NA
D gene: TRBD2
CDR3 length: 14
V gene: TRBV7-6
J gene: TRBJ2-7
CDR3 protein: CASSERLAGVEQYF
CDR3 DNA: TGTGCCAGCAGCGAGCGACTAGCGGGGGTCGAGCAGTACTTC

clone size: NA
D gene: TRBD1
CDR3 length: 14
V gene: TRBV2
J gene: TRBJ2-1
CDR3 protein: CASSEQGDWNEQFF
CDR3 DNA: TGTGCCAGCAGTGAACAGGGGGATTGGAATGAGCAGTTCTTC

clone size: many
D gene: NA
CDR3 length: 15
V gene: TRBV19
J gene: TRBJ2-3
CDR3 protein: CASSMDRSSTDTQYF
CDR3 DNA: TGTGCCAGTAGTATGGACAGATCCAGCACAGATACGCAGTATTTT

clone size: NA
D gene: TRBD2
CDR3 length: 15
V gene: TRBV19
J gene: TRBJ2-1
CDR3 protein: CASSIGGGDYNEQFF
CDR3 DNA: TGTGCCAGTAGTATTGGCGGGGGGGACTACAATGAGCAGTTCTTC

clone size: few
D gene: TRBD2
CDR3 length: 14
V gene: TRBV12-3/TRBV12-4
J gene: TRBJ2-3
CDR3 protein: CASSYLAGGDTQYF
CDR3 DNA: TGTGCCAGCAGCTATCTAGCGGGCGGCGATACGCAGTATTTT

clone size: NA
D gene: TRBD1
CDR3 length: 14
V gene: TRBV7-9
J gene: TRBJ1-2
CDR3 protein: CASSMTGANYGYTF
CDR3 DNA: TGTGCCAGCAGCATGACAGGGGCTAACTATGGCTACACCTTC

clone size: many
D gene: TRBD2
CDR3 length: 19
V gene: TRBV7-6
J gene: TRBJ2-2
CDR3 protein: CASGHPGTRVDVNTGELFF
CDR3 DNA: TGTGCCAGTGGCCATCCCGGGACTAGAGTAGACGTGAACACCGGGGAGCTGTTTTTT

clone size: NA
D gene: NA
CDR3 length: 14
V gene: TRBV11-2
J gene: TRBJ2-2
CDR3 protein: CASSPRIKTGELFF
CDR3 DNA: TGTGCCAGCAGCCCCCGTATAAAAACCGGGGAGCTGTTTTTT

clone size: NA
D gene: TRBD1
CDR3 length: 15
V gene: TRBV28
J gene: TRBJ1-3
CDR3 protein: CASSWTGSSGNTIYF
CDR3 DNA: TGTGCCAGCAGCTGGACAGGGAGCTCTGGAAACACCATATATTTT

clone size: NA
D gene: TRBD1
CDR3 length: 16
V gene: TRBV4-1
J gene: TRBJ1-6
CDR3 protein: CASSQDGTGFNSPLHF
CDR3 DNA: TGCGCCAGCAGCCAAGATGGGACAGGGTTCAATTCACCCCTCCACTTT

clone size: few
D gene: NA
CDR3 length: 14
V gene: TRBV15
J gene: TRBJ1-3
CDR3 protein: CATSKTDSGNTIYF
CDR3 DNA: TGTGCCACCAGCAAAACGGACTCTGGAAACACCATATATTTT

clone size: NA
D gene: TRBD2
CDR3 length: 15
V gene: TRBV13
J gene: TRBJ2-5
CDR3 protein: CASSLGGLAGETQYF
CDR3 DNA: TGTGCCAGCAGCTTAGGCGGACTAGCGGGAGAGACCCAGTACTTC

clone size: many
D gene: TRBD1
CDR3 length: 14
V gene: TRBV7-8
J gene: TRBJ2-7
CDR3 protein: CASTRTGYSYEQYF
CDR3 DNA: TGTGCCAGCACCAGGACAGGTTACTCCTACGAGCAGTACTTC

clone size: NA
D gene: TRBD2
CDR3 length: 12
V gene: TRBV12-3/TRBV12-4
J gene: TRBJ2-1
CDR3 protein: CATTSGYNEQFF
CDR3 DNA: TGTGCCACGACTAGCGGCTACAATGAGCAGTTCTTC

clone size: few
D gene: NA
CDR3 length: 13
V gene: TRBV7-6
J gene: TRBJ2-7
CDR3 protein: CASSLTPGDEQYF
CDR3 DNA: TGTGCCAGCAGCCTAACCCCCGGTGACGAGCAGTACTTC

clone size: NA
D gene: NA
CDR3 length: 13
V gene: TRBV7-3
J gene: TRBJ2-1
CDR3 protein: CASSLIGGNEQFF
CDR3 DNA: TGTGCCAGCAGCTTAATAGGGGGCAATGAGCAGTTCTTC

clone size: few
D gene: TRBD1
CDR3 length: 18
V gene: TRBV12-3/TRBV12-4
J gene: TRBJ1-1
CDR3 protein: CASSLRYYRGRENTEAFF
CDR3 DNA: TGTGCCAGCAGTTTACGGTATTACAGGGGTAGGGAGAACACTGAAGCTTTCTTT

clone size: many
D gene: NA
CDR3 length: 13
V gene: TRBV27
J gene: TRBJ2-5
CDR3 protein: CASSLARGATQYF
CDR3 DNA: TGTGCCAGCAGTTTGGCCCGCGGGGCGACCCAGTACTTC

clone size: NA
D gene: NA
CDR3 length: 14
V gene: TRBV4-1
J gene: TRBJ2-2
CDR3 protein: CASSHDSFSGELFF
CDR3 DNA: TGCGCCAGCAGCCACGACTCCTTTTCCGGGGAGCTGTTTTTT

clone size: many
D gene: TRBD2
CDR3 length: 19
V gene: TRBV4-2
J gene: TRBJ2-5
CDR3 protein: CASSQDRTSGGAGQETQYF
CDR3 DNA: TGTGCCAGCAGCCAAGATAGGACTAGCGGGGGGGCGGGCCAAGAGACCCAGTACTTC

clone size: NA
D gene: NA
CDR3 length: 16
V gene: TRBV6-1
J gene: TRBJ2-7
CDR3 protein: CASSEGVRGATYEQYF
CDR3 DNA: TGTGCCAGCAGTGAAGGGGTCAGGGGGGCGACCTACGAGCAGTACTTC

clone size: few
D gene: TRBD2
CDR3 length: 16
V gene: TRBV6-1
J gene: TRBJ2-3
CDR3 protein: CASTWTSGGNTDTQYF
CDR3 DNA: TGTGCCAGCACCTGGACTAGCGGGGGGAACACAGATACGCAGTATTTT

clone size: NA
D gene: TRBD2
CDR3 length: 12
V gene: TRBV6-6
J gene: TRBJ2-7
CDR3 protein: CASSYSGGEQYF
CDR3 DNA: TGTGCCAGCAGTTACTCGGGGGGGGAGCAGTACTTC

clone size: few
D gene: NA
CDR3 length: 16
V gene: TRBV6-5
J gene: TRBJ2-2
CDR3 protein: CASSYIAPPGTGELFF
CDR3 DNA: TGTGCCAGCAGTTATATTGCCCCGCCCGGCACCGGGGAGCTGTTTTTT

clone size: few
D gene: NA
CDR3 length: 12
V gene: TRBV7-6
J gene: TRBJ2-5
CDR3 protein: CASSLGSETQYF
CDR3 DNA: TGTGCCAGCAGCTTAGGGTCGGAGACCCAGTACTTC

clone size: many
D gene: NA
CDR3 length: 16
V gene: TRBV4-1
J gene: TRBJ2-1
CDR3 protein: CASSHLSEQSYNEQFF
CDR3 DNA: TGCGCCAGCAGCCACCTCTCTGAGCAGTCCTACAATGAGCAGTTCTTC

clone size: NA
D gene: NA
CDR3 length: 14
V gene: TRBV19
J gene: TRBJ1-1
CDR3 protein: CASSITTGFTEAFF
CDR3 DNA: TGTGCCAGTAGTATCACTACAGGGTTCACTGAAGCTTTCTTT

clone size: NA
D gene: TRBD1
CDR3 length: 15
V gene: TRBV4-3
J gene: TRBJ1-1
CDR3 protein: CASSQATGTGVEAFF
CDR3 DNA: TGCGCCAGCAGCCAAGCCACCGGGACAGGGGTTGAAGCTTTCTTT

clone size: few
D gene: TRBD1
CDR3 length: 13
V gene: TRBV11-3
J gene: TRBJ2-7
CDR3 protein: CASSLAGGHEQYF
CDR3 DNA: TGTGCCAGCAGCCTTGCAGGGGGCCACGAGCAGTACTTC

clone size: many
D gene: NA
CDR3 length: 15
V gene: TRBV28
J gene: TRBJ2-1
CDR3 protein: CASSFQGDSYNEQFF
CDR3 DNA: TGTGCCAGCAGTTTTCAGGGAGATTCCTACAATGAGCAGTTCTTC